Listed here are 8 T cell receptor beta chains from one sample, sequenced in a study of T cells in Graves' hyperthyroidism and ophthalmopathy. Amplified TCR beta CDR3 regions came from RNA transcripts. First-round RT-PCR with HTBI primers amplified the TCR CDR3 region. TCRdb called the multiplex PCR reads again in MiXCR, with one record for every CDR3 protein. Of 500,000 to 600,000 distinct CDR3 sequences in the sample, around 43% are singletons; the top ten hold about 43%. The sample was peripheral blood or thyroid tissue (not recorded which). The source is an adult woman with Graves' disease, either hyperthyroidism or ophthalmopathy (not recorded which).

The CDR3 loop is CATGQPGTEAFF. CDR3 DNA sequence: TGTGCCACGGGACAGCCCGGCACTGAAGCTTTCTTT. V gene TRBV15 combines with J gene TRBJ1-1; 7 nucleotides align to TRBD1. This CDR3 region has 12 residues. Germline loops: CDR1 LNHNV, CDR2 YYDKDF (reference sequence). V lost 9 bases and J lost 4; bases outside the gene matches: 5.

The J gene is TRBJ2-6, the V gene TRBV7-8, with no clear D. Germline V gene lookup returns CDR1 SGHVS and CDR2 FQNEAQ. The length of the CDR3 is 17 residues. V lost 5 bases and J lost 4, with 18 bases in between. The CDR3 DNA reads as TGTGCCAGCAGCGCAATGGACGTGGCAGACGGGGCCAACGTCCTGACTTTC. Amino acids: CASSAMDVADGANVLTF. Drawing the rest from reference TRBV7-8 and TRBJ2-6, the complete variable domain is GAGVSQSPRYKVAKRGQDVALRCDPISGHVSLFWYQQALGQGPEFLTYFQNEAQLDKSGLPSDRFFAERPEGSVSTLKIQRTQQEDSAVYLCASSAMDVADGANVLTFGAGSRLTVL.

The chain joins TRBV10-3 to TRBJ1-2; no firm D call. CDR3 length: 13 residues. Germline lookup yields CDR1 ENHRY and CDR2 SYGVKD. The V end lost 3 bases, the J end lost 4 bases, and 9 bases lay between the germline ends. CDR3 sequence: CAISDRATYGYTF. CDR3 sequence (DNA): TGTGCCATCAGTGATAGGGCCACCTATGGCTACACCTTC.

The chain is built from TRBV9 and TRBJ2-5; possible D gene TRBD1, 6 bases. The CDR3 totals 15 residues. Trimming removed 1 base from V and 5 bases from J, with 15 bases in between. Germline V gene lookup returns CDR1 SGDLS and CDR2 YYNGEE. For the CDR3, the DNA is TGTGCCAGCAGCGTACAGGCAGGGGTAGTGGAGACCCAGTACTTC. As protein: CASSVQAGVVETQYF.

The V gene is TRBV9, the J gene TRBJ1-1; no clear D gene. Deletions cut 4 bases from V and 2 bases from J, with 9 bases between. The CDR3 extends over 13 amino acids. In germline, CDR1 is SGDLS, CDR2 YYNGEE. The CDR3 nucleotides are TGTGCCAGCAGCTTAACGATCAACACTGAAGCTTTCTTT. Its protein is CASSLTINTEAFF.

The V and J genes are TRBV9 and TRBJ1-1; TRBD1 matches 8 bases. This CDR3 has 16 residues. With V trimmed by 0 bases and J by 6 bases, 10 bases remained unmatched. Germline V gene lookup returns CDR1 SGDLS and CDR2 YYNGEE. CDR3 protein: CASSVGLQGDPPEAFF. The CDR3 region has the DNA TGTGCCAGCAGCGTAGGGCTACAGGGGGATCCACCTGAAGCTTTCTTT.

Ten or more counts support this clonotype. The chain employs TRBV30 and TRBJ1-5; the match to TRBD1 covers 7 bases. The V gene end was trimmed by 3 bases and the J gene end by 0 bases; junction bases not matched to a gene: 2. The CDR3 consists of 14 residues. CDR1 is GTSNPN, CDR2 SVGIG, per germline (reference sequence). DNA for the CDR3: TGTGCCTGGAGGGGACAGCATAGCAATCAGCCCCAGCATTTT. Encoded protein: CAWRGQHSNQPQHF.

There are a few counts of this clonotype. The chain combines TRBV6-1 with TRBJ2-7, with 10 nucleotides matching TRBD2. Trimming at V came to 5 bases and at J to 0 bases, leaving 7 bases not matched to a gene. Germline V gene lookup returns CDR1 MNHNS and CDR2 SASEGT. CDR3 length: 16 amino acids. The CDR3 reads CASSYTGLADSYEQYF. The CDR3 coding sequence is TGTGCCAGCAGTTATACCGGACTAGCGGACTCCTACGAGCAGTACTTC.